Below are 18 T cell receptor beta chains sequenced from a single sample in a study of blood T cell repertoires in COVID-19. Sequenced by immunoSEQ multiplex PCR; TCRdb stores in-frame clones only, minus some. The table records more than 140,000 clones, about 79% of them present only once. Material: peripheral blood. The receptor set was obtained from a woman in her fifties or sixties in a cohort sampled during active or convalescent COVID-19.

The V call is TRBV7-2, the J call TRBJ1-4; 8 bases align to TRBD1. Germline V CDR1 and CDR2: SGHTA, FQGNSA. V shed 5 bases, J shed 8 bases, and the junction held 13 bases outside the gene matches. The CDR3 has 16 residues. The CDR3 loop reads CASSQRTGGVEEKLFF. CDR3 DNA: TGTGCCAGCAGCCAGCGAACAGGGGGAGTTGAAGAAAAACTGTTTTTT.

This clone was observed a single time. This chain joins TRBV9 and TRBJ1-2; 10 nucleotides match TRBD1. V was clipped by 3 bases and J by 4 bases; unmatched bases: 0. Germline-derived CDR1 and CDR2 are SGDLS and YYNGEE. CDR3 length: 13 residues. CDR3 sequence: CASSGTGGYGYTF. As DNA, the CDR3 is TGTGCCAGCAGCGGGACAGGGGGCTATGGCTACACCTTC.

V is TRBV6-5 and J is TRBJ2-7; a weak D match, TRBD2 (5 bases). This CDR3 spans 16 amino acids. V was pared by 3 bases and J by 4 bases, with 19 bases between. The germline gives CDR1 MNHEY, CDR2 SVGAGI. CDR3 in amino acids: CASSYGILDSGYEQYF. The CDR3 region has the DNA TGTGCCAGCAGTTATGGTATTCTTGACTCGGGGTACGAGCAGTACTTC.

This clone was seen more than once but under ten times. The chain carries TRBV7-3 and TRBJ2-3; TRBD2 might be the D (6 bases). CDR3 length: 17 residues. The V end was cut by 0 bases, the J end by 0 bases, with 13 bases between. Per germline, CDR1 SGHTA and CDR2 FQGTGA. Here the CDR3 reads CASSLTGRGSSTDTQYF. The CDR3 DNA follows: TGTGCCAGCAGCTTAACGGGGCGGGGATCTAGCACAGATACGCAGTATTTT.

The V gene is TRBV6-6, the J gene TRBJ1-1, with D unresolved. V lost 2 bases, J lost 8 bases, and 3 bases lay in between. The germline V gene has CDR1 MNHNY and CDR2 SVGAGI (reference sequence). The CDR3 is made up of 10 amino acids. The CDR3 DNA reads TGTGCCAGCAGTTACCAAGAAGCTTTCTTT. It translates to CASSYQEAFF.

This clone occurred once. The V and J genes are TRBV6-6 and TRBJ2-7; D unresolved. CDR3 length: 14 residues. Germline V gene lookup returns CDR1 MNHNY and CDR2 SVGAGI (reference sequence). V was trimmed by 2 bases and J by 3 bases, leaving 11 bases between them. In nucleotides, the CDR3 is TGTGCCAGCAGTTACCCGCAGGCAGTCTACGAGCAGTACTTC. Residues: CASSYPQAVYEQYF.

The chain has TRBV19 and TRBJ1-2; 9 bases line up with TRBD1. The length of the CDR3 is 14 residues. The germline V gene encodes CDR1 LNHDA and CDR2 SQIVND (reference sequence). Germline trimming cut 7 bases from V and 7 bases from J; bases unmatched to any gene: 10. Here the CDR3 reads CASIPGQGSSGYTF. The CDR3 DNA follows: TGTGCCAGTATCCCGGGACAGGGTTCGAGTGGCTACACCTTC.

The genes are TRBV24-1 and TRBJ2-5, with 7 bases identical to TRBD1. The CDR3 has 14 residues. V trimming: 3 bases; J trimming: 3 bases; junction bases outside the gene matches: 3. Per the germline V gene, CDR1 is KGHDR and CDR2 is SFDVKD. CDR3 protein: CATSDPGQEETQYF. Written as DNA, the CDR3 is TGTGCCACCAGTGATCCCGGACAGGAAGAGACCCAGTACTTC.

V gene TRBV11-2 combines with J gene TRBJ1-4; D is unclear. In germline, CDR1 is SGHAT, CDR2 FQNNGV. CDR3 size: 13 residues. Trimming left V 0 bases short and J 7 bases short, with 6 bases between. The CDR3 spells CASSLEGPEKLFF. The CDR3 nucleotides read TGTGCCAGCAGCTTAGAGGGCCCTGAAAAACTGTTTTTT.

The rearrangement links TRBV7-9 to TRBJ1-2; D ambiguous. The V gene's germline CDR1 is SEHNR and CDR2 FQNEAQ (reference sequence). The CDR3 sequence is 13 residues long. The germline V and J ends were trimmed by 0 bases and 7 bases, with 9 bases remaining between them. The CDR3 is CASSLAGEGGYTF. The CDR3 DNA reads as TGTGCCAGCAGCTTAGCCGGGGAGGGTGGCTACACCTTC.

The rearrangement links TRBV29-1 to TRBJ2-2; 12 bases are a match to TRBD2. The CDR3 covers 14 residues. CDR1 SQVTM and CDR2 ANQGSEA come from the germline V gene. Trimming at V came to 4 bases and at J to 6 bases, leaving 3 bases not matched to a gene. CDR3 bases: TGCAGCGTTGCTAGCGGGGGGGGCCCCGGGGAGCTGTTTTTT. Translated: CSVASGGGPGELFF.

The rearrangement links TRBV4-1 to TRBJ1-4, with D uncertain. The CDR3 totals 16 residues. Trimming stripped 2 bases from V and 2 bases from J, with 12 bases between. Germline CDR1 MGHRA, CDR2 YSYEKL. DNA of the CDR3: TGCGCCAGCAGCCAAACCTCCCCGGGGACTAATGAAAAACTGTTTTTT. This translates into CASSQTSPGTNEKLFF.

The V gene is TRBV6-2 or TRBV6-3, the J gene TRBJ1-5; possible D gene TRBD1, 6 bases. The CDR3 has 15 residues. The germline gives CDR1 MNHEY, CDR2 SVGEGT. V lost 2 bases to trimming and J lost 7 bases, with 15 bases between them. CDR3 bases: TGTGCCAGCAGTTACCCTGGGGGGGCCCGGCAGCCCCAGCATTTT. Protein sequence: CASSYPGGARQPQHF.

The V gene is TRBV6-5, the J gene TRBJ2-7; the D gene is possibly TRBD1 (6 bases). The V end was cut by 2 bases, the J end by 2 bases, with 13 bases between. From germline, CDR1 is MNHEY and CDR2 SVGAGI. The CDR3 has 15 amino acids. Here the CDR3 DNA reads TGTGCCAGCAGTTACCTAGGGGGAAATACCTACGAGCAGTACTTC. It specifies CASSYLGGNTYEQYF.

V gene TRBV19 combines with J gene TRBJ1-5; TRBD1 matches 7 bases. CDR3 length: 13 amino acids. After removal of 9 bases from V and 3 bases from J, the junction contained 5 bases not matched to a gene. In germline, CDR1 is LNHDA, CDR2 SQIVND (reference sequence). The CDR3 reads CASRDRFNQPQHF. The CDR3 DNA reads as TGTGCCAGCCGGGACAGATTCAATCAGCCCCAGCATTTT.

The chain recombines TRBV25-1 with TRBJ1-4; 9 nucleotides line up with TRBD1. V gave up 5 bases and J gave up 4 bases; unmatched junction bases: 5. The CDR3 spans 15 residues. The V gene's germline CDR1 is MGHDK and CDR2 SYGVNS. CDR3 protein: CASSRTTGGNEKLFF. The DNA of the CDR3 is TGTGCCAGCAGTCGAACGACAGGGGGTAATGAAAAACTGTTTTTT.

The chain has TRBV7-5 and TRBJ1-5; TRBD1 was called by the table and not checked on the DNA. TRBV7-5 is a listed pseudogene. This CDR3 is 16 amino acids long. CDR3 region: CARSSRTGSSNQPQHF. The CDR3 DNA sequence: TGTGCCAGAAGCTCCAGGACAGGGTCTAGCAATCAGCCCCAGCATTTT.

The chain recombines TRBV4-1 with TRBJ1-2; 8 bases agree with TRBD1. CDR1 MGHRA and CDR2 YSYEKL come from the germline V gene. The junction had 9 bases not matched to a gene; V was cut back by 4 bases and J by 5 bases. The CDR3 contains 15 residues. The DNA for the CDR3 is TGCGCCAGCAGCCCCACTATGGACAGGGATTATGGCTACACCTTC. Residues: CASSPTMDRDYGYTF.